This T cell receptor beta chain is drawn from a study of T cells after yellow fever vaccination. Notes on the study in general: Contamination by abundant bulk-population clonotypes could be present in FACS-sorted repertoires. The CD4 and CD8 compartments had a small share of their clonotypes in common.

One entry per CDR3 protein results from TCRdb running MiXCR on the 5' RACE reads. The sample carries a few hundred thousand distinct CDR3 sequences, about a sixth recorded once. Germline assignment: CDR1 SGHVS and CDR2 FNYEAQ. The CDR3 is made up of 13 amino acids. With 10 bases clipped from V and 5 bases from J, the junction kept 5 bases outside the gene matches. Comment on this clonotype: Its cognate antigen is unknown.

The starting material was PBMCs, obtained less than 6 days after the first yellow fever vaccination. The sequence came from a man between 18 and 29 years old who received the YFV17D yellow fever vaccine. The rearrangement links TRBV7-6 to TRBJ2-3; 11 nucleotides agree with TRBD2. The CDR3 region has the DNA TGTGCCACCCTAGCGGGGGGAGGAGATACGCAGTATTTT. Protein sequence: CATLAGGGDTQYF.